The present T cell receptor (beta chain) was sequenced within a study of blood T cell repertoires in COVID-19. Using immunoSEQ multiplex PCR, the repertoire was profiled, and TCRdb retains in-frame clones only, with some absent. The sample holds about 300,000 clones, about 89% seen once. Cohort assignment relied on participant-reported clinical history. All recovered Cohort 3 donors got two negative PCRs, got clearance, or saw symptom resolution. Specimen: PBMCs or T cells enriched from blood (not recorded which). This TCR was recovered from a middle-aged woman who had recovered from COVID-19.

CDR3 nucleotides: TGTGCCAGCAGCATGACAGGGGGCATTGGTTCACCCCTCCACTTT. Its translation is CASSMTGGIGSPLHF. V gene TRBV7-8 combines with J gene TRBJ1-6; 10 bases agree with TRBD1. The CDR3 covers 15 residues. CDR1 and CDR2 from the germline V gene are SGHVS and FQNEAQ. Germline trimming cut 5 bases from V and 9 bases from J; bases unmatched to any gene: 7.